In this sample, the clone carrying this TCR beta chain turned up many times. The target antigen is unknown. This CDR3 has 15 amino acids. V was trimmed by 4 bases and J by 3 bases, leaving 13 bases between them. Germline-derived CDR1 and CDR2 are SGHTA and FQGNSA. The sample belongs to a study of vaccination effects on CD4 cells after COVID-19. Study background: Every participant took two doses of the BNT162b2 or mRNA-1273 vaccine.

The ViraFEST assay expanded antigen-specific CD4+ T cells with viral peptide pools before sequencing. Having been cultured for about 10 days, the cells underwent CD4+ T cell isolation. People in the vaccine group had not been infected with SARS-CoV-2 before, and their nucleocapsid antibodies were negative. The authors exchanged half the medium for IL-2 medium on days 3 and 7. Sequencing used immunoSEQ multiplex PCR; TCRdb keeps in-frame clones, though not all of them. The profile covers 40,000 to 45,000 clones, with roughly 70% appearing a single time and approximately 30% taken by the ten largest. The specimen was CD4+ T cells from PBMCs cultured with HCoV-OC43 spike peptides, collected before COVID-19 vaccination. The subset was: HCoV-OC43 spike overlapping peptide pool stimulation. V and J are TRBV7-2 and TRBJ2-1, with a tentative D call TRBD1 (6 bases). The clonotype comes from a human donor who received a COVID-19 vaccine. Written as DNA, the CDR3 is TGTGCCAGCAGCTCTTTGGGGGCCAGCTACAATGAGCAGTTCTTC. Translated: CASSSLGASYNEQFF.